The 6 T cell receptor beta chains reported below all come from one sample, sequenced in a study of B cell selection in AIRE deficiency. Sorting defined conventional CD4 T cells as CD4+CD127+. TCRdb's copy holds only in-frame clones and misses some; the assay was immunoSEQ multiplex PCR. The repertoire holds about 23,000 clones, with 95% to 98% as singletons. The sample consisted of conventional CD4+ T cells sorted from PBMCs. All receptors derive from a human donor with AIRE deficiency.

CDR3 coding DNA: TGTGCCAGCTCAAAGACAGGATACGAATACAATGAGCAGTTCTTC. Translated, it gives CASSKTGYEYNEQFF. This rearrangement joins TRBV18 to TRBJ2-1, with D tentatively TRBD1 (6 bases). Germline CDR1 reads KGHSH; CDR2 reads LQKENI. CDR3 length equals 15 residues. V shed 5 bases and J shed 4 bases, with 15 bases lying between them.

V is TRBV28 and J is TRBJ2-7, with unresolved D. This CDR3 comprises 15 residues. V shed 5 bases and J shed 1 base, with 15 bases lying between them. The germline V gene encodes CDR1 MDHEN and CDR2 SYDVKM. The CDR3 coding sequence is TGTGCCAGCAGTCAAAGGCTACGTTCTTCCTACGAGCAGTACTTC. Its protein product is CASSQRLRSSYEQYF.

This clone was recorded once. The CDR3 protein is CSVDGAGFTEAFF. The CDR3 DNA is TGCAGCGTTGACGGGGCGGGTTTCACTGAAGCTTTCTTT. This chain uses TRBV29-1 with TRBJ1-1; TRBD1 is a possible D gene (5 bases). Germline lookup yields CDR1 SQVTM and CDR2 ANQGSEA. Trimming removed 3 bases from V and 4 bases from J, with 12 bases in between. This CDR3 is built from 13 residues.

The rearrangement joins TRBV18 to TRBJ1-1; D may be TRBD1 (5 bases). V dropped 3 bases and J dropped 3 bases, with 11 bases sitting between them. The CDR3 totals 14 residues. Germline V gives CDR1 KGHSH, CDR2 LQKENI. CDR3 coding DNA: TGTGCCAGCTCACCGAGGGACCGGGACACTGAAGCTTTCTTT. Amino acids: CASSPRDRDTEAFF.

The chain is built from TRBV5-8 and TRBJ2-5; 8 nucleotides line up with TRBD1. CDR3 length: 15 residues. Germline CDR1 SGHTS, CDR2 YDEGEE. Trimming took 1 base from V and 7 from J; bases not matched to a gene: 9. The CDR3 spells CASSLSDRDVGTQYF. The DNA for the CDR3 is TGTGCCAGCAGCTTGTCGGACAGGGACGTCGGGACCCAGTACTTC. The whole variable domain, filled in from reference TRBV5-8 and TRBJ2-5, reads EAGVTQSPTHLIKTRGQQATLRCSPISGHTSVYWYQQALGLGLQFLLWYDEGEERNRGNFPPRFSGRQFPNYSSELNVNALELEDSALYLCASSLSDRDVGTQYFGPGTRLLVL.

This chain joins TRBV5-3 and TRBJ2-5; D uncertain. TRBV5-3 is flagged as an ORF with uncertain function. V gave up 0 bases and J gave up 4 bases, with 4 bases separating them. The CDR3 contains 12 residues. CDR3 bases: TGTGCCAGAAGCTTGGGCAGAGAGACCCAGTACTTC. Protein: CARSLGRETQYF.